These 23 T cell receptor beta chains were all obtained from the same sample, sequenced in a study of blood T cell repertoires in COVID-19. Profiling relied on immunoSEQ multiplex PCR, and the TCRdb table lists in-frame clones only, not all of them. The sample shows about 120,000 clones, approximately 80% of them seen only once. Sequenced sample: peripheral blood. Source of these receptors: a man in his 70s with acute or convalescent COVID-19.

This chain links TRBV11-2 with TRBJ1-3; D unresolved. There are 13 residues in the CDR3. Trimming shortened V by 5 bases and J by 4 bases, and 9 bases separated the two germline ends. Germline V CDR1 and CDR2: SGHAT, FQNNGV. This chain's CDR3 is CASSLGQGNTIYF. CDR3 coding DNA: TGTGCCAGCAGCCTTGGTCAGGGAAACACCATATATTTT.

This clone was recorded only once. The rearrangement links TRBV9 to TRBJ1-1; the match to TRBD1 covers 8 bases. The CDR3 has 16 amino acids. J was trimmed by 0 bases and V by 0 bases; bases with no gene match: 4. From germline, CDR1 is SGDLS and CDR2 YYNGEE. The CDR3 reads CASSVGTTGVNTEAFF. Here the CDR3 DNA reads TGTGCCAGCAGCGTAGGGACGACAGGGGTGAACACTGAAGCTTTCTTT.

This clone was recorded a few times. Different DNA sequences within this sample yield the same CDR3. V is TRBV7-3 and J is TRBJ1-1, with D hard to call. Trimming cost V 3 bases and J 3 bases, with 11 bases left between them. Germline loops: CDR1 SGHTA, CDR2 FQGTGA. The CDR3 covers 14 residues. The CDR3 DNA sequence: TGTGCCAGCAGCTTGACGGGAGGCGACACTGAAGCTTTCTTT. Protein: CASSLTGGDTEAFF.

The chain has TRBV3-1 (or the pseudogene TRBV3-2) and TRBJ2-7; weak D call: TRBD1 (6 bases). Trimming stripped 4 bases from V and 5 bases from J, with 12 bases between. Germline V lookup: CDR1 LGHDT, CDR2 YNNKEL (reference sequence). The CDR3 consists of 13 residues. CDR3 sequence (DNA): TGTGCCAGCAGCCGACAGGTTCGCAACGAGCAGTACTTC. Protein: CASSRQVRNEQYF.

The chain combines TRBV27 with TRBJ2-1; 14 nucleotides agree with TRBD2. Germline trimming cut 6 bases from V and 9 bases from J; bases unmatched to any gene: 13. Germline V gene data show CDR1 as MNHEY and CDR2 as SMNVEV (reference sequence). The CDR3 length is 17 residues. CDR3 sequence reads: CASRPIGTSGSAVEQFF. Written as DNA, the CDR3 is TGTGCCAGCAGGCCTATCGGGACTAGCGGGAGCGCGGTTGAGCAGTTCTTC.

The CDR3 is CASSLRGYREWGTDTQYF. DNA of the CDR3: TGCGCCAGCAGCTTGAGGGGTTACAGGGAATGGGGCACAGATACGCAGTATTTT. The V call is TRBV5-1, the J call TRBJ2-3; tentative D call: TRBD1 (6 bases). The germline V and J ends were trimmed by 1 base and 1 base, with 19 bases remaining between them. From germline, CDR1 is SGHRS and CDR2 YFSETQ. The CDR3 contains 18 residues.

The rearrangement joins TRBV5-6 to TRBJ2-5; 7 bases are a match to TRBD2. Trimming removed 3 bases from V and 0 bases from J; junction bases left unmatched: 2. CDR3 length equals 14 residues. Germline V gene lookup returns CDR1 SGHDT and CDR2 YYEEEE. CDR3 nucleotides: TGTGCCAGCAGCTACCGGGGGGACCAAGAGACCCAGTACTTC. Protein product: CASSYRGDQETQYF.

V usage is TRBV29-1 and J usage is TRBJ1-1; 10 bases fit TRBD1. The germline gives CDR1 SQVTM, CDR2 ANQGSEA. The V segment lost 4 bases and the J segment 11 bases; nucleotides outside the gene matches: 4. The CDR3 covers 11 residues. CDR3 protein: CSVAGQGSAFF. The CDR3 DNA reads TGCAGCGTTGCGGGACAGGGGAGCGCTTTCTTT.

V gene TRBV29-1 combines with J gene TRBJ2-7; D call uncertain. This CDR3 spans 11 amino acids. The germline V and J ends were trimmed by 5 bases and 7 bases, with 12 bases remaining between them. In germline, CDR1 is SQVTM, CDR2 ANQGSEA. The CDR3 loop reads CSVSTLQEQYF. The CDR3 DNA sequence: TGCAGCGTTTCGACACTTCAGGAGCAGTACTTC.

The chain uses TRBV3-1 (or the pseudogene TRBV3-2) and TRBJ1-2; 7 positions agree with TRBD1. V dropped 1 base and J dropped 7; count of bases not matched to a gene: 6. The CDR3 runs 14 residues. The germline CDR1 and CDR2 sequences are LGHDT and YNNKEL (reference sequence). CDR3 bases: TGTGCCAGCAGCCAAGGAGAGGGGGCGAGTGGCTACACCTTC. As protein: CASSQGEGASGYTF.

The chain joins TRBV27 to TRBJ2-7; a possible D gene is TRBD2 (5 bases). The V gene's germline CDR1 is MNHEY and CDR2 SMNVEV (reference sequence). Trimming stripped 5 bases from V and 3 bases from J, with 23 bases between. The CDR3 consists of 17 residues. As DNA, the CDR3 is TGTGCCAGCAGTCCACGCGAGGACGGGATACCAGACTACGAGCAGTACTTC. This translates into CASSPREDGIPDYEQYF.

The CDR3 coding sequence is TGTGCCAGCTGTTCCGGGACAACGAACACTGAAGCTTTCTTT. This gives the protein CASCSGTTNTEAFF. The chain combines TRBV19 with TRBJ1-1; a weak D match, TRBD1 (6 bases). Germline V lookup: CDR1 LNHDA, CDR2 SQIVND (reference sequence). V was pared by 9 bases and J by 1 base, with 15 bases between. The CDR3 sequence is 14 residues long.

The chain links TRBV24-1 to TRBJ2-3; 8 nucleotides line up with TRBD1. CDR1 KGHDR and CDR2 SFDVKD come from the germline V gene. The CDR3 is 16 amino acids. V shed 1 base, J shed 4 bases, and the junction held 6 bases outside the gene matches. The CDR3 nucleotides are TGTGCCACCAGTGATTTCTTCCGACAGGGGCCAGATACGCAGTATTTT. Residues: CATSDFFRQGPDTQYF.

The genes are TRBV18 and TRBJ2-1; TRBD1 might be the D (6 bases). Germline V gene data show CDR1 as KGHSH and CDR2 as LQKENI. The V end lost 0 bases, the J end lost 5 bases, and 14 bases lay between the germline ends. The CDR3 covers 16 residues. The DNA for the CDR3 is TGTGCCAGCTCACCACCTAGTCTGGGGGCGGACAATGAGCAGTTCTTC. Its protein product is CASSPPSLGADNEQFF.

This sequence joins TRBV11-2 and TRBJ2-1, with 10 bases aligning to TRBD2. The CDR3 consists of 16 residues. Per germline, CDR1 SGHAT and CDR2 FQNNGV. Trimming at V came to 1 base and at J to 3 bases, leaving 3 bases not matched to a gene. The CDR3 DNA reads TGTGCCAGCAGCTTAGGGACTAGCGGAAACTACAATGAGCAGTTCTTC. Translating gives CASSLGTSGNYNEQFF.

This sequence joins TRBV4-3 and TRBJ2-2; tentatively, D is TRBD2 (6 bases). CDR3 size: 15 residues. Deletions cut 1 base from V and 1 base from J, with 7 bases between. Germline V gives CDR1 LGHNA, CDR2 YSLEER. CDR3 amino acids: CASSQVAVNTGELFF. The CDR3 region has the DNA TGCGCCAGCAGCCAAGTAGCGGTGAACACCGGGGAGCTGTTTTTT.

This clone was observed a few times. The chain has TRBV11-1 and TRBJ1-3; D is unclear. The CDR3 sequence is 12 residues long. CDR1 is SGHAT and CDR2 is FQDESV in the germline V gene (reference sequence). V shed 5 bases and J shed 7 bases, with 9 bases lying between them. The CDR3 spells CASSRPRNTIYF. The CDR3 bases are TGTGCCAGCAGCCGTCCCCGGAACACCATATATTTT.

The count of this clone is one. The chain is built from TRBV10-1 and TRBJ2-3; maybe TRBD2 (5 bases). The germline V gene has CDR1 WNHNN and CDR2 SYGVQD (reference sequence). This CDR3 has 14 amino acids. The V gene lost 1 base and the J gene lost 2 bases, with 7 bases spanning the gap. CDR3 nucleotides: TGCGCCAGCAGTGAGTTGAGGGACACAGATACGCAGTATTTT. It is translated as CASSELRDTDTQYF.

V usage is TRBV5-5 and J usage is TRBJ2-7, with a tentative D call TRBD2 (5 bases). There are 16 residues in the CDR3. Per the germline V gene, CDR1 is SGHKS and CDR2 is YYEKEE (reference sequence). The germline V and J ends were trimmed by 2 bases and 4 bases, with 19 bases remaining between them. CDR3 sequence (DNA): TGTGCCAGCAGCTTAACCGTGGGAGTGGTGGCTTACGAGCAGTACTTC. Amino acid sequence: CASSLTVGVVAYEQYF.

J is TRBJ1-2 and V is TRBV5-8; D gene uncertain. Germline-derived CDR1 and CDR2 are SGHTS and YDEGEE. The CDR3 extends over 15 amino acids. V was shortened by 4 bases and J by 2 bases, with 15 bases between the two germline ends. The CDR3 protein is CASSLSQSGNYGYTF. CDR3 DNA: TGTGCCAGCAGCCTGTCTCAGTCAGGCAACTATGGCTACACCTTC. The whole variable domain, remainder taken from reference TRBV5-8 and TRBJ1-2, is EAGVTQSPTHLIKTRGQQATLRCSPISGHTSVYWYQQALGLGLQFLLWYDEGEERNRGNFPPRFSGRQFPNYSSELNVNALELEDSALYLCASSLSQSGNYGYTFGSGTRLTVV.

Details on this clone: A read error may produce the germline difference seen at one junction end. The chain combines TRBV19 with TRBJ2-7; 7 positions agree with TRBD2. The CDR3 is made up of 14 amino acids. The germline gives CDR1 LNHDA, CDR2 SQIVND (reference sequence). CDR3 sequence: CASSISSGETSLVF. The DNA for the CDR3 is TGTGCCAGTAGTATCTCTAGCGGAGAAACCTCCCTCGTATTC. The full variable domain, its missing parts supplied by reference TRBV19 and TRBJ2-7, is DGGITQSPKYLFRKEGQNVTLSCEQNLNHDAMYWYRQDPGQGLRLIYYSQIVNDFQKGDIAEGYSVSREKKESFPLTVTSAQKNPTAFYLCASSISSGETSLVFGPGTRLTVT.

The V gene is TRBV27, the J gene TRBJ2-7, with 10 nucleotides matching TRBD1. The CDR3 length is 15 residues. In germline, CDR1 is MNHEY, CDR2 SMNVEV (reference sequence). V was pared by 6 bases and J by 2 bases, with 7 bases of the junction left unmatched. The CDR3 protein is CASSISGTGAYEQYF. CDR3 nucleotides: TGTGCCAGCAGCATTAGCGGGACAGGGGCCTACGAGCAGTACTTC.

The CDR3 protein is CASSLSQTPNYGYTF. CDR3 bases: TGTGCCAGCAGTTTGTCGCAGACACCTAACTATGGCTACACCTTC. The V and J genes are TRBV28 and TRBJ1-2, with no clear D. The CDR3 extends over 15 amino acids. CDR1 is MDHEN and CDR2 is SYDVKM in the germline V gene. The V end lost 3 bases, the J end lost 0 bases, and 11 bases lay between the germline ends.